Described below is a single TCR beta chain sequence and its context. The entry originates in a study of OX40 agonist ivuxolimab in advanced cancers. Trimming at V came to 1 base and at J to 1 base, leaving 1 base not matched to a gene. The CDR3 has 15 amino acids. Germline CDR1 reads SGHNT; CDR2 reads YENEEA. Only in-frame clones appear in the TCRdb table, and some are missing; sequencing was by immunoSEQ multiplex PCR. This sample has 80,000 or so clones, with over 80% found just once. The clonotype comes from an adult with an advanced solid tumor such as melanoma, head and neck, liver or kidney cancer. V gene TRBV11-3 combines with J gene TRBJ2-3; 8 bases align to TRBD2. The sample consisted of CD4+ or CD8+ T cells sorted from blood, taken in a trial of the OX40 agonist ivuxolimab. CDR3 nucleotide sequence: TGTGCCAGCAGCTTAGGAGCGGGGGGCACAGATACGCAGTATTTT. Translating it yields CASSLGAGGTDTQYF.